What follows are 28 T cell receptor beta chains derived from one specimen sequenced in a study of blood T cell repertoires in COVID-19 (dated by TCRdb to 2018 to 2020). The library was built by means of the immunoSEQ multiplex PCR assay. The clones in this table, taken by TCRdb from immuneACCESS, are in-frame only. Not every clone is retained; where verified, under half of the shortfall comes from an unresolved V gene, and the cause of the rest is unknown. The sample profile shows a few hundred thousand clones; around 80% of them were found once. The ten largest clones capture 6.5% to 9% of the sample. The sequenced material came from PBMCs or T cells enriched from blood (not recorded which). The source of these receptors is a woman between 35 and 50 years old with acute COVID-19.

The chain links TRBV30 to TRBJ2-6; 12 bases map to TRBD1. Germline V gene lookup returns CDR1 GTSNPN and CDR2 SVGIG (reference sequence). The CDR3 length is 17 residues. V dropped 5 bases and J dropped 4; count of bases not matched to a gene: 9. The CDR3 nucleotides read TGTGCCTGGTCCGGGACAGGGGGCGCACGGGGGGCCAACGTCCTGACTTTC. Residues: CAWSGTGGARGANVLTF.

The chain has TRBV9 and TRBJ2-3, with D maybe TRBD2 (6 bases). Germline-derived CDR1 and CDR2 are SGDLS and YYNGEE. V gave up 0 bases and J gave up 0 bases, with 23 bases separating them. The length of the CDR3 is 20 residues. CDR3: CASSVGRGRQIGTSTDTQYF. The CDR3 region has the DNA TGTGCCAGCAGCGTAGGGCGGGGACGTCAAATTGGGACTAGCACAGATACGCAGTATTTT.

This clone turned up a few times. The chain joins TRBV7-3 to TRBJ2-2; D might be TRBD1 (5 bases). Germline V lookup: CDR1 SGHTA, CDR2 FQGTGA. Trimming took 2 bases from V and 3 from J, leaving 10 bases between them. The CDR3 totals 15 residues. The DNA for the CDR3 is TGTGCCAGCAGCTTAGCCAGGGCGGACACCGGGGAGCTGTTTTTT. Its protein is CASSLARADTGELFF. The variable domain in full, completed from reference TRBV7-3 and TRBJ2-2, reads GAGVSQTPSNKVTEKGKYVELRCDPISGHTALYWYRQSLGQGPEFLIYFQGTGAADDSGLPNDRFFAVRPEGSVSTLKIQRTERGDSAVYLCASSLARADTGELFFGEGSRLTVL.

The genes are TRBV6-5 and TRBJ1-5; 7 bases fit TRBD1. Trimming cost V 6 bases and J 4 bases; bases outside gene matches: 6. Germline V gene data show CDR1 as MNHEY and CDR2 as SVGAGI. The CDR3 has 14 residues. The CDR3 DNA is TGTGCCAGCAGCCCCGGGACAGTGAATCAGCCCCAGCATTTT. Its translation is CASSPGTVNQPQHF.

The chain recombines TRBV7-8 with TRBJ1-4; unclear D gene. Germline lookup yields CDR1 SGHVS and CDR2 FQNEAQ. Trimming left V 0 bases short and J 4 bases short, with 6 bases between. The CDR3 runs to 14 residues. DNA for the CDR3: TGTGCCAGCAGCTTAGCCGGACTTAATGAAAAACTGTTTTTT. Its translation is CASSLAGLNEKLFF.

The chain is built from TRBV7-3 and TRBJ2-1; 9 bases fit TRBD2. Germline CDR1 is SGHTA and CDR2 is FQGTGA. The CDR3 has 16 residues. The junction had 8 bases not matched to a gene; V was cut back by 5 bases and J by 3 bases. The CDR3 protein is CASSRIQAGGYNEQFF. The CDR3 DNA reads as TGTGCCAGCAGCAGAATCCAAGCGGGAGGCTACAATGAGCAGTTCTTC.

This clone has only a few counts. The V and J genes are TRBV30 and TRBJ1-5; a weak D match, TRBD1 (6 bases). Germline loops: CDR1 GTSNPN, CDR2 SVGIG (reference sequence). Trimming cost V 5 bases and J 1 base, with 24 bases left between them. The CDR3 consists of 18 residues. DNA for the CDR3: TGTGCCTGGTCTTCCTCCGGGACACTCTCGAGGAGCAATCAGCCCCAGCATTTT. As protein: CAWSSSGTLSRSNQPQHF.

This clone was observed a few times. Other DNA sequences in the sample encode the same CDR3. The CDR3 loop reads CSVYLEKLFF. The CDR3, as DNA: TGCAGCGTTTACTTGGAAAAACTGTTTTTT. This chain connects TRBV29-1 to TRBJ1-4; D is undetermined. In germline, CDR1 is SQVTM, CDR2 ANQGSEA. The CDR3 length is 10 residues. Trimming pared 5 bases from V and 8 bases from J, leaving 6 bases between.

This clone was seen only once. This chain uses TRBV7-8 with TRBJ1-3; a possible D gene is TRBD1 (5 bases). CDR3 size: 14 residues. The V gene's germline CDR1 is SGHVS and CDR2 FQNEAQ. V dropped 4 bases and J dropped 0 bases, with 7 bases sitting between them. CDR3 amino acids: CASSSTVSGNTIYF. The CDR3 DNA is TGTGCCAGCAGCTCGACAGTCTCTGGAAACACCATATATTTT.

V is TRBV6-5 and J is TRBJ2-3; TRBD2 agrees at 7 bases. CDR1 and CDR2 from the germline V gene are MNHEY and SVGAGI. The CDR3 is made up of 16 amino acids. Trimming cost V 2 bases and J 1 base; bases outside gene matches: 6. In nucleotides, the CDR3 is TGTGCCAGCAGTTACCGGTCTAGCGGCCGCACAGATACGCAGTATTTT. It codes for CASSYRSSGRTDTQYF.

The chain carries TRBV2 and TRBJ2-7; 9 positions agree with TRBD2. J was trimmed by 0 bases and V by 7 bases; bases with no gene match: 7. This CDR3 spans 15 amino acids. The germline CDR1 and CDR2 sequences are SNHLY and FYNNEI. Here the CDR3 reads CASIRGLAPSYEQYF. In DNA form, the CDR3 reads TGTGCCAGCATCCGAGGACTAGCGCCCTCCTACGAGCAGTACTTC.

This clone was detected only a few times. The chain couples TRBV19 to TRBJ2-2, with 7 nucleotides matching TRBD1. CDR1 and CDR2 (germline): LNHDA, SQIVND (reference sequence). This CDR3 spans 15 amino acids. The J segment lost 5 bases and the V segment lost 3 bases, leaving 6 bases of the junction unmatched. Here the CDR3 reads CASSIDRVLTGELFF. As DNA, the CDR3 is TGTGCCAGTAGTATCGACAGGGTGCTTACCGGGGAGCTGTTTTTT.

The genes are TRBV9 and TRBJ2-1; D remains unclear. In germline, CDR1 is SGDLS, CDR2 YYNGEE. The CDR3 runs to 14 residues. Trimming pared 0 bases from V and 5 bases from J, leaving 9 bases between. The CDR3 region is CASSVGTPNNEQFF. The CDR3 nucleotides read TGTGCCAGCAGCGTAGGAACTCCCAACAATGAGCAGTTCTTC.

This chain joins TRBV27 and TRBJ2-7, with 14 positions matching TRBD2. This CDR3 is built from 15 residues. Trimming at V came to 4 bases and at J to 9 bases, leaving 8 bases not matched to a gene. Germline CDR1 and CDR2: MNHEY and SMNVEV (reference sequence). The chain's CDR3 is CASSSSGTSGSRQYF. The CDR3 bases are TGTGCCAGCAGTTCTTCAGGGACTAGCGGGAGTCGGCAGTACTTC.

J is TRBJ2-7 and V is TRBV5-4, with a possible D match to TRBD2 (5 bases). Trimming shortened V by 4 bases and J by 3 bases, and 17 bases separated the two germline ends. CDR3 size: 15 residues. Looked up from germline, CDR1 is SGHNT and CDR2 is YYREEE (reference sequence). The CDR3 bases are TGTGCCAGCAGCAAGGACGGGATTAATTTCTACGAGCAGTACTTC. Amino acids: CASSKDGINFYEQYF.

The chain links TRBV5-1 to TRBJ1-6; D uncertain. V was shortened by 2 bases and J by 5 bases, with 26 bases between the two germline ends. Germline V gene sequence: CDR1 SGHRS, CDR2 YFSETQ. The CDR3 spans 20 residues. The CDR3 sequence is CASSFLSATAPSGHNSPLHF. DNA of the CDR3: TGCGCCAGCAGCTTTCTTAGCGCGACCGCACCCTCTGGGCATAATTCACCCCTCCACTTT. Drawing the rest from reference TRBV5-1 and TRBJ1-6, the complete variable domain is KAGVTQTPRYLIKTRGQQVTLSCSPISGHRSVSWYQQTPGQGLQFLFEYFSETQRNKGNFPGRFSGRQFSNSRSEMNVSTLELGDSALYLCASSFLSATAPSGHNSPLHFGNGTRLTVT.

The V and J genes are TRBV29-1 and TRBJ1-4; D may be TRBD1 (5 bases). V was clipped by 0 bases and J by 11 bases, with 16 bases between them. This CDR3 region has 14 residues. Germline V lookup: CDR1 SQVTM, CDR2 ANQGSEA. The CDR3 DNA sequence: TGCAGCGTTGAAGAGGGGGGTGAAGTGGTTAAACTGTTTTTT. Its protein is CSVEEGGEVVKLFF.

This rearrangement joins TRBV6-2 or TRBV6-3 to TRBJ1-2; no clear D gene. CDR3 length: 13 residues. In germline, CDR1 is MNHEY, CDR2 SVGEGT. The V end lost 4 bases, the J end lost 4 bases, and 10 bases lay between the germline ends. The CDR3 is CASSSVLSYGYTF. Written as DNA, the CDR3 is TGTGCCAGCAGTTCAGTCCTCAGCTATGGCTACACCTTC.

The chain has TRBV4-3 and TRBJ2-5, with TRBD1 identical over 8 bases. The CDR3 loop spans 17 amino acids. V lost 5 bases to trimming and J lost 1 base; unmatched junction nucleotides: 12. CDR1 and CDR2 (germline): LGHNA, YSLEER. The CDR3 here is CASSTNRGAYIQETQYF. DNA of the CDR3: TGCGCCAGCAGCACAAACAGGGGGGCTTATATCCAAGAGACCCAGTACTTC.

The chain combines TRBV14 with TRBJ2-4; TRBD2 is a possible D gene (6 bases). This CDR3 is built from 15 residues. Trimming stripped 1 base from V and 9 bases from J, with 16 bases between. Germline V gives CDR1 SGHDN, CDR2 FVKESK. In nucleotides, the CDR3 is TGTGCCAGCAGCCAAGGTGGGCAGGGAGGCGGCATTCAGTACTTC. This translates into CASSQGGQGGGIQYF.

The J gene is TRBJ1-2, the V gene TRBV11-2; tentatively, D is TRBD1 (5 bases). The CDR3 covers 14 residues. V was pared by 0 bases and J by 5 bases, with 10 bases between. CDR1 is SGHAT, CDR2 FQNNGV, per germline. The CDR3 sequence: CASSLDLGDYGYTF. The CDR3 nucleotides read TGTGCCAGCAGCTTAGATCTAGGGGATTATGGCTACACCTTC.

CDR3 in DNA: TGTGCCAGCAGTGAGGACAGGGGGGGCTATGGCTACACCTTC. Translating it yields CASSEDRGGYGYTF. V usage is TRBV2 and J usage is TRBJ1-2; 10 positions agree with TRBD1. The germline gives CDR1 SNHLY, CDR2 FYNNEI. V shed 3 bases, J shed 4 bases, and the junction held 2 bases outside the gene matches. This CDR3 has 14 amino acids.

CDR3: CAWAPRGRVEKLFF. Here the CDR3 DNA reads TGTGCCTGGGCCCCCAGGGGGCGCGTAGAAAAACTGTTTTTT. The chain couples TRBV30 to TRBJ1-4; 8 bases fit TRBD1. This CDR3 spans 14 amino acids. The trim removed 5 bases at V and 8 bases at J, leaving 10 bases unmatched. The V gene's germline CDR1 is GTSNPN and CDR2 SVGIG (reference sequence).

The genes are TRBV19 and TRBJ2-5; the D gene is possibly TRBD1 (6 bases). The V end was cut by 8 bases, the J end by 4 bases, with 20 bases between. Germline V gene lookup returns CDR1 LNHDA and CDR2 SQIVND (reference sequence). The CDR3 length is 15 residues. The CDR3 reads CASQPVQGKGETQYF. The DNA for the CDR3 is TGTGCCAGTCAGCCGGTTCAGGGGAAGGGAGAGACCCAGTACTTC.

V is TRBV7-3 and J is TRBJ2-1; the match to TRBD1 covers 7 bases. The CDR3 length is 15 residues. Germline V CDR1 and CDR2: SGHTA, FQGTGA. With V trimmed by 1 base and J by 2 bases, 2 bases remained unmatched. The CDR3 loop is CASSLSQGAYNEQFF. The CDR3 DNA sequence: TGTGCCAGCAGCTTAAGTCAGGGGGCCTACAATGAGCAGTTCTTC.

This clone was counted between two and nine times. The V call is TRBV6-5, the J call TRBJ1-1; unclear D gene. V gave up 8 bases and J gave up 1 base, with 5 bases separating them. Germline lookup yields CDR1 MNHEY and CDR2 SVGAGI. This CDR3 is built from 11 residues. The CDR3 DNA reads TGTGCCAGCGGCTGGAACACTGAAGCTTTCTTT. Protein sequence: CASGWNTEAFF.

The rearrangement uses TRBV30 and TRBJ1-1, with a possible D match to TRBD1 (6 bases). Trimming removed 2 bases at V and 1 base at J, with 14 bases between. The CDR3 loop spans 15 amino acids. In germline, CDR1 is GTSNPN, CDR2 SVGIG (reference sequence). The CDR3 DNA sequence: TGTGCCTGGAGTTACCTGGGGACAACGAACACTGAAGCTTTCTTT. This sequence encodes CAWSYLGTTNTEAFF.

The chain uses TRBV11-2 and TRBJ1-3; a weak D match, TRBD1 (5 bases). V lost 5 bases, J lost 9 bases, and 14 bases lay in between. The CDR3 extends over 13 amino acids. Looked up from germline, CDR1 is SGHAT and CDR2 is FQNNGV. The CDR3 region is CASSQLSQGTIYF. CDR3 nucleotide sequence: TGTGCCAGCAGCCAACTCTCGCAGGGCACCATATATTTT.